One and the same sample provided the 29 T cell receptor beta chains below, sequenced in a study of T cells in Graves' hyperthyroidism and ophthalmopathy. From RNA transcripts, TCR beta CDR3 regions were amplified. The HTBI primer set drove a first-round RT-PCR of the TCR CDR3. A single record per CDR3 protein comes from TCRdb applying MiXCR to the multiplex PCR reads. This sample has around 350,000 distinct CDR3 sequences, with about a fifth found just once. What was sequenced was blood. Receptor source: a woman under 30 with Graves' hyperthyroidism.

Many counts were recorded for this clonotype. V and J are TRBV12-3 or TRBV12-4 and TRBJ2-7, with TRBD1 identical over 9 bases. The CDR3 extends over 15 amino acids. Losses at the gene ends were 5 bases for V and 3 bases for J; bases not matched to a gene: 8. CDR3 nucleotide sequence: TGTGCCAGCAGTCGCGCCGGGACAGGGTACTACGAGCAGTACTTC. Residues: CASSRAGTGYYEQYF.

V usage is TRBV25-1 and J usage is TRBJ2-7; D gene uncertain. Trimming took off 5 bases at V and 2 bases at J, with 10 bases between the two ends. Germline V CDR1 and CDR2: MGHDK, SYGVNS. CDR3 length: 13 residues. The CDR3 DNA is TGTGCCAGCAGTCACCTAGGAACCTACGAGCAGTACTTC. This encodes CASSHLGTYEQYF.

This clonotype was seen repeatedly, ten times or more. The V gene is TRBV29-1, the J gene TRBJ1-1; 7 nucleotides line up with TRBD1. The germline V gene encodes CDR1 SQVTM and CDR2 ANQGSEA. The CDR3 has 11 residues. V trimming: 7 bases; J trimming: 6 bases; junction bases outside the gene matches: 5. The CDR3 DNA sequence: TGCAGCGCCGGGGACAGCTCTGAAGCTTTCTTT. Its protein product is CSAGDSSEAFF.

This clonotype has more than one count but fewer than ten. The chain has TRBV7-8 and TRBJ2-7; no definite D call. V dropped 5 bases and J dropped 5 bases, with 13 bases sitting between them. The CDR3 has 13 residues. CDR1 SGHVS and CDR2 FQNEAQ come from the germline V gene. The CDR3 sequence: CASSPRRFDEQYF. The CDR3 DNA reads as TGTGCCAGCAGCCCCCGCAGGTTCGACGAGCAGTACTTC. Complete variable domain (other parts from reference TRBV7-8 and TRBJ2-7): GAGVSQSPRYKVAKRGQDVALRCDPISGHVSLFWYQQALGQGPEFLTYFQNEAQLDKSGLPSDRFFAERPEGSVSTLKIQRTQQEDSAVYLCASSPRRFDEQYFGPGTRLTVT.

The chain joins TRBV6-5 to TRBJ1-1, with no clear D. The CDR3 loop spans 15 amino acids. Between the trimmed V and J ends, which lost 0 bases and 5 bases, there was a span of 13 bases. Looked up from germline, CDR1 is MNHEY and CDR2 is SVGAGI. In nucleotides, the CDR3 is TGTGCCAGCAGTTACTCATTCCTGGGAGGTACTGAAGCTTTCTTT. The encoded protein is CASSYSFLGGTEAFF.

There are many counts of this clonotype. The chain links TRBV15 to TRBJ1-2; a weak D match, TRBD1 (5 bases). CDR1 and CDR2 (germline): LNHNV, YYDKDF (reference sequence). This CDR3 is 14 amino acids long. V lost 1 base and J 4 bases, leaving 10 bases between the germline ends. This chain's CDR3 is CATSRVGRGYGYTF. The CDR3 bases are TGTGCCACCAGCAGAGTGGGACGGGGCTATGGCTACACCTTC.

This clonotype occurred many times. The rearrangement links TRBV20-1 to TRBJ1-1, with 8 nucleotides matching TRBD1. The CDR3 has 13 amino acids. V trimming: 3 bases; J trimming: 8 bases; junction bases outside the gene matches: 8. Per germline, CDR1 DFQATT and CDR2 SNEGSKA (reference sequence). Here the CDR3 reads CSARRGQALEAFF. The CDR3 DNA is TGCAGTGCTAGGCGGGGACAGGCCCTCGAAGCTTTCTTT.

Remarks on this clonotype: No conserved phenylalanine or tryptophan is present at the end of the CDR3, so a read error is the likely explanation. The rearrangement uses TRBV29-1 and TRBJ1-1; tentatively, D is TRBD1 (5 bases). The CDR3 contains 12 residues. Trimming shortened V by 6 bases and J by 0 bases, and 8 bases separated the two germline ends. Germline V gene lookup returns CDR1 SQVTM and CDR2 ANQGSEA. The CDR3 protein is CSVGAVNTEAFY. The CDR3 nucleotides are TGCAGCGTCGGGGCTGTGAACACTGAAGCTTTCTAC.

This clonotype came up many times. The CDR3 sequence: CASSEGGSYGYTF. The CDR3 DNA follows: TGCGCCAGCTCTGAGGGGGGTAGCTATGGCTACACCTTC. This sequence joins TRBV5-1 and TRBJ1-2; D possibly corresponds to TRBD1 (6 bases). Germline V CDR1 and CDR2: SGHRS, YFSETQ. The CDR3 has 13 residues. The V end lost 7 bases, the J end lost 4 bases, and 14 bases lay between the germline ends.

For this clonotype: One base away lies a much larger clone, so this may be a sequencing read error. The chain uses TRBV30 and TRBJ1-1, with no clear D. This CDR3 is 13 amino acids long. CDR1 GTSNPN and CDR2 SVGIG come from the germline V gene (reference sequence). In DNA, the CDR3 is TGTGTCTGGAAAGGGCCCCAGAGCACTGAAGCTTTCTTT. Translating gives CVWKGPQSTEAFF. The entire variable domain, with the rest obtained from reference TRBV30 and TRBJ1-1, is as follows: SQTIHQWPATLVQPVGSPLSLECTVEGTSNPNLYWYRQAAGRGLQLLFYSVGIGQISSEVPQNLSASRPQDRQFILSSKKLLLSDSGFYLCVWKGPQSTEAFFGQGTRLTVV.

There are many counts of this clonotype. The rearrangement uses TRBV20-1 and TRBJ1-6; weak D call: TRBD1 (6 bases). Trimming cost V 7 bases and J 5 bases, with 12 bases left between them. CDR3 length: 13 residues. CDR1 and CDR2 (germline): DFQATT, SNEGSKA (reference sequence). CDR3 sequence reads: CSVRGHDNSPLHF. CDR3 DNA sequence: TGCAGTGTACGGGGACACGATAATTCACCCCTCCACTTT.

The chain uses TRBV5-1 and TRBJ2-1; TRBD2 might be the D (5 bases). CDR3 length: 17 amino acids. Deletions cut 4 bases from V and 0 bases from J, with 17 bases between. Looked up from germline, CDR1 is SGHRS and CDR2 is YFSETQ. The CDR3 nucleotides are TGCGCCAGCAGCCACTGGGGAGCGGCCTTCTCCTACAATGAGCAGTTCTTC. As protein: CASSHWGAAFSYNEQFF.

The chain is built from TRBV6-1 and TRBJ2-7; 7 bases line up with TRBD2. The V and J ends lost 3 bases and 6 bases, in that order; junction bases with no gene match: 5. This CDR3 spans 13 amino acids. Germline CDR1 reads MNHNS; CDR2 reads SASEGT. In DNA form, the CDR3 reads TGTGCCAGCAGTGATATTGCGGGGGTCGAGCAGTACTTC. Protein sequence: CASSDIAGVEQYF.

Many counts were recorded for this clonotype. The chain joins TRBV27 to TRBJ1-5; the match to TRBD1 covers 9 bases. The CDR3 is 15 residues long. With V trimmed by 5 bases and J by 4 bases, 6 bases remained unmatched. Germline loops: CDR1 MNHEY, CDR2 SMNVEV (reference sequence). The CDR3 reads CASSIGTGSNQPQHF. The CDR3 nucleotides read TGTGCCAGCAGTATTGGGACAGGGTCAAATCAGCCCCAGCATTTT.

This clonotype was detected many times. This rearrangement joins TRBV5-1 to TRBJ2-7; D might be TRBD1 (5 bases). The CDR3 has 15 amino acids. The ends were cut back, 1 base at V and 1 base at J, with 12 bases in the middle. Germline CDR1 SGHRS, CDR2 YFSETQ. CDR3 in amino acids: CASSLYQGGSYEQYF. Written as DNA, the CDR3 is TGCGCCAGCAGCTTGTATCAGGGCGGTTCCTACGAGCAGTACTTC.

This chain connects TRBV12-3 or TRBV12-4 to TRBJ1-3; D gene ambiguous. Trimming removed 7 bases at V and 3 bases at J, with 10 bases between. The CDR3 sequence is 13 residues long. The CDR3: CASNLRGGNTIYF. DNA of the CDR3: TGTGCCAGCAACCTACGGGGTGGAAACACCATATATTTT.

The sample holds many counts of this clonotype. This sequence joins TRBV28 and TRBJ2-7, with D possibly matching TRBD1 (5 bases). The V gene lost 2 bases and the J gene lost 5 bases, with 16 bases spanning the gap. Per the germline V gene, CDR1 is MDHEN and CDR2 is SYDVKM. The CDR3 is 15 amino acids. CDR3 in DNA: TGTGCCAGCAGTTTAGAACCAGGGATGGTCCACGAGCAGTACTTC. It encodes CASSLEPGMVHEQYF.

The CDR3 protein is CASSYQISSGNTIYF. CDR3 sequence (DNA): TGTGCCAGCAGTTACCAAATCAGCTCTGGAAACACCATATATTTT. The chain has TRBV6-5 and TRBJ1-3; D not certain. CDR3 length equals 15 residues. Germline assignment: CDR1 MNHEY and CDR2 SVGAGI. With 2 bases removed from V and 0 bases from J, the gap between germline ends came to 8 bases.

This clonotype was counted only a few times. This sequence joins TRBV5-6 and TRBJ1-2; possibly TRBD1 for D (5 bases). CDR1 SGHDT and CDR2 YYEEEE come from the germline V gene. V lost 4 bases and J lost 3, with 16 bases in between. The CDR3 totals 15 residues. CDR3 sequence reads: CASSPRLRDYYGYTF. DNA for the CDR3: TGTGCCAGCAGCCCACGTCTCAGGGACTACTATGGCTACACCTTC.

The sample holds a few counts of this clonotype. The chain recombines TRBV9 with TRBJ2-2; D remains ambiguous. From germline, CDR1 is SGDLS and CDR2 YYNGEE. V lost 4 bases, J lost 3 bases, and 13 bases lay in between. This CDR3 has 15 residues. CDR3 in DNA: TGTGCCAGCAGCCTCCGGGTCGCTGACACCGGGGAGCTGTTTTTT. Translating gives CASSLRVADTGELFF. The variable domain in full, with the rest retrieved from reference TRBV9 and TRBJ2-2, is DSGVTQTPKHLITATGQRVTLRCSPRSGDLSVYWYQQSLDQGLQFLIQYYNGEERAKGNILERFSAQQFPDLHSELNLSSLELGDSALYFCASSLRVADTGELFFGEGSRLTVL.

This clonotype was seen repeatedly, ten times or more. The rearrangement uses TRBV10-3 and TRBJ1-1, with unresolved D. Deletions cut 6 bases from V and 9 bases from J, with 17 bases between. CDR3 length: 13 residues. Germline-derived CDR1 and CDR2 are ENHRY and SYGVKD. The CDR3 DNA reads TGTGCCATCAGAGAGGAAAGCAGCTGGCAAGCTTTCTTT. Encoded protein: CAIREESSWQAFF.

Ten or more counts support this clonotype. The gene calls are TRBV5-1 and TRBJ2-7; 8 bases line up with TRBD1. With 4 bases clipped from V and 1 base from J, the junction kept 10 bases outside the gene matches. The CDR3 consists of 16 residues. From germline, CDR1 is SGHRS and CDR2 YFSETQ. The CDR3 sequence is CASSPADRVVSYEQYF. The CDR3 nucleotides are TGCGCCAGCAGCCCGGCGGACAGGGTAGTTTCCTACGAGCAGTACTTC. The entire variable domain, with the rest obtained from reference TRBV5-1 and TRBJ2-7, is as follows: KAGVTQTPRYLIKTRGQQVTLSCSPISGHRSVSWYQQTPGQGLQFLFEYFSETQRNKGNFPGRFSGRQFSNSRSEMNVSTLELGDSALYLCASSPADRVVSYEQYFGPGTRLTVT.

This clonotype has at least ten counts. The CDR3 loop reads CASSLRTGGGGGYTF. CDR3 bases: TGTGCCAGCAGTTTGAGGACAGGGGGCGGAGGAGGCTACACCTTC. J is TRBJ1-2 and V is TRBV12-3 or TRBV12-4; 11 bases match TRBD1. V trimming: 3 bases; J trimming: 8 bases; junction bases outside the gene matches: 8. The CDR3 is 15 amino acids.

This clonotype was counted at least ten times. This rearrangement joins TRBV6-5 to TRBJ1-5; D gene uncertain. V lost 0 bases to trimming and J lost 7 bases, with 10 bases between them. Germline V lookup: CDR1 MNHEY, CDR2 SVGAGI. This CDR3 contains 14 residues. The CDR3 sequence: CASSYSGSPQPQHF. The CDR3 DNA reads as TGTGCCAGCAGTTACTCGGGGAGTCCCCAGCCCCAGCATTTT.

The sample holds many counts of this clonotype. The chain links TRBV6-1 to TRBJ1-2; D might be TRBD1 (5 bases). V was trimmed by 1 base and J by 7 bases, leaving 10 bases between them. The CDR3 loop spans 13 amino acids. Germline V gives CDR1 MNHNS, CDR2 SASEGT. For the CDR3, the DNA is TGTGCCAGCAGTGAAGTTACAGGCAGTGGCTACACCTTC. Translation: CASSEVTGSGYTF.

This clonotype was detected many times. This chain links TRBV12-3 or TRBV12-4 with TRBJ2-7; 10 nucleotides line up with TRBD1. The CDR3 length is 14 residues. The V and J ends lost 6 bases and 3 bases, in that order; junction bases with no gene match: 5. CDR3 nucleotides: TGTGCCAGCAGCTCTGGACAGGGGGACTACGAGCAGTACTTC. Its translation is CASSSGQGDYEQYF.

This clonotype was seen at least ten times. The chain uses TRBV6-5 and TRBJ1-1; 7 positions match TRBD1. This CDR3 is built from 17 residues. The V gene's germline CDR1 is MNHEY and CDR2 SVGAGI. The J segment lost 1 base and the V segment lost 1 base, leaving 9 bases of the junction unmatched. This chain's CDR3 is CASSYLTRGQSNTEAFF. The DNA for the CDR3 is TGTGCCAGCAGTTACTTAACTAGGGGACAGTCGAACACTGAAGCTTTCTTT.

This clonotype has at least ten counts. The genes are TRBV10-3 and TRBJ1-1; D possibly corresponds to TRBD1 (5 bases). V was shortened by 0 bases and J by 2 bases, with 10 bases between the two germline ends. Germline CDR1 ENHRY, CDR2 SYGVKD. CDR3 length: 15 amino acids. CDR3 bases: TGTGCCATCAGTGAGTCGACCGGGGGTAACACTGAAGCTTTCTTT. Translating it yields CAISESTGGNTEAFF.

The CDR3 region has the DNA TGTGCCAGCAGCCGAGGACAGGGGGCGCGAGAGCAGTACTTC. Translation gives CASSRGQGAREQYF. This rearrangement joins TRBV6-1 to TRBJ2-7; 11 bases fit TRBD1. The V gene's germline CDR1 is MNHNS and CDR2 SASEGT. The length of the CDR3 is 14 residues. The trim removed 6 bases at V and 7 bases at J, leaving 8 bases unmatched.